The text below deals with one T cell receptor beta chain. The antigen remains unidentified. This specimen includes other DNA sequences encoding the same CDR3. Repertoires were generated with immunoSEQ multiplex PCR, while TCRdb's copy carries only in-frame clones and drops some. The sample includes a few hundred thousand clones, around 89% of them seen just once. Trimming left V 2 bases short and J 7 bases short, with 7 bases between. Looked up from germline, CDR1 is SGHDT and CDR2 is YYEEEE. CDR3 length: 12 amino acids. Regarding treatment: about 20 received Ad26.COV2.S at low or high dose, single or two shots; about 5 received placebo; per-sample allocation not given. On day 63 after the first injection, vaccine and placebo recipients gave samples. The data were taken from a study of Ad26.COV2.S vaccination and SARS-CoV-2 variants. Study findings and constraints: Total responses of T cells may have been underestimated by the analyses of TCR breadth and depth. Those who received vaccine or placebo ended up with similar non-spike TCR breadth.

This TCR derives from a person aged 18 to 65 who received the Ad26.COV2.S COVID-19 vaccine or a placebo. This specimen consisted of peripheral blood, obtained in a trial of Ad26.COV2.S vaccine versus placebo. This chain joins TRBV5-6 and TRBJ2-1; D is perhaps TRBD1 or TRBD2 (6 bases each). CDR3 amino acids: CASSLGGNEQFF. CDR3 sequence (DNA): TGTGCCAGCAGCTTAGGGGGGAATGAGCAGTTCTTC.